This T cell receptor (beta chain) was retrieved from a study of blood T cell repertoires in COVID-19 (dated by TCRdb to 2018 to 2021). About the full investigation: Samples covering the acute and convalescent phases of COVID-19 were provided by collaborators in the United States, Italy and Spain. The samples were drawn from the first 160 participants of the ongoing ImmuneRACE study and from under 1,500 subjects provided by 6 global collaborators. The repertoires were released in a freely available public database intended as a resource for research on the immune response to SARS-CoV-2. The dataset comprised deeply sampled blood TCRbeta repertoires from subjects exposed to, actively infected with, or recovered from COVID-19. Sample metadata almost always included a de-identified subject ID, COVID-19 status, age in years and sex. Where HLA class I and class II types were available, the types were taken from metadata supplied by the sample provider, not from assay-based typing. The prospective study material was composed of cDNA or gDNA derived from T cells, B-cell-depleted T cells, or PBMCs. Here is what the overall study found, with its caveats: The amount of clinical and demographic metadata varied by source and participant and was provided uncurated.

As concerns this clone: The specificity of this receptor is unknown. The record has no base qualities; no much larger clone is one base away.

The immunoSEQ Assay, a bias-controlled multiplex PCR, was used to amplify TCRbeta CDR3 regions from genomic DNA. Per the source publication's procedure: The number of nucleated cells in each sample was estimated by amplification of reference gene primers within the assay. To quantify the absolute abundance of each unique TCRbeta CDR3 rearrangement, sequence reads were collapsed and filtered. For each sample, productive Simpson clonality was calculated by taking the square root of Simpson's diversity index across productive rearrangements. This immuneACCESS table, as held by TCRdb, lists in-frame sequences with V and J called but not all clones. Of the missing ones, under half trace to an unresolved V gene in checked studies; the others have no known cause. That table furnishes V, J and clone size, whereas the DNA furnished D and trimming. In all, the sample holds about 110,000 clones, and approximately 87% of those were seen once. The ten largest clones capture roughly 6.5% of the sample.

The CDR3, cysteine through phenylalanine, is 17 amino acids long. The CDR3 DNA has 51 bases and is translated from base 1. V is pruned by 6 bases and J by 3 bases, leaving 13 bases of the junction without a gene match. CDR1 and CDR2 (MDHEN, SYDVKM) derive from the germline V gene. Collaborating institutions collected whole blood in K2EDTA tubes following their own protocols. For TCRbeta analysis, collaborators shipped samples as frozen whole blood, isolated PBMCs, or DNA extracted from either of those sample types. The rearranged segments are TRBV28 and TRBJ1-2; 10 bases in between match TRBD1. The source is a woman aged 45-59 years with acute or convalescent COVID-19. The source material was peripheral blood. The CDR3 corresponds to CASRGGTGTGDYYGYTF. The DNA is TGTGCCAGCAGGGGGGGGACCGGGACAGGGGATTACTATGGCTACACCTTC.